This TCR beta chain was observed in a study of T cells in Graves' hyperthyroidism and ophthalmopathy. General study findings and limits: Blood also carried most thyroid clonotypes expanded above 0.001.

Amplified TCR beta CDR3 regions derived from RNA transcripts. An initial round of RT-PCR targeting the TCR CDR3 relied on the HTBI primer set. One entry per CDR3 protein results from TCRdb running MiXCR on the multiplex PCR reads. The data contain 530,000 or so distinct CDR3 sequences, roughly 46% of them seen just once; the ten biggest clones take up more than 7.5%. Regarding this clonotype: Its antigen is unknown.

Among the patients, aged 18 to 65, hyperthyroidism was newly diagnosed and had lasted under 2 months. The CDR3 has 14 residues. Trimming shortened V by 5 bases and J by 8 bases, and 15 bases separated the two germline ends. Germline lookup yields CDR1 MNHNS and CDR2 SASEGT. The gene calls are TRBV6-1 and TRBJ1-4; D remains unclear. The sequencing input was peripheral blood or thyroid tissue (not recorded which). This TCR was sampled from a woman younger than 30 with Graves' hyperthyroidism. The DNA of the CDR3 is TGTGCCAGCAGTTACACGACCGGGGAAGAAAAACTGTTTTTT. Translating gives CASSYTTGEEKLFF.